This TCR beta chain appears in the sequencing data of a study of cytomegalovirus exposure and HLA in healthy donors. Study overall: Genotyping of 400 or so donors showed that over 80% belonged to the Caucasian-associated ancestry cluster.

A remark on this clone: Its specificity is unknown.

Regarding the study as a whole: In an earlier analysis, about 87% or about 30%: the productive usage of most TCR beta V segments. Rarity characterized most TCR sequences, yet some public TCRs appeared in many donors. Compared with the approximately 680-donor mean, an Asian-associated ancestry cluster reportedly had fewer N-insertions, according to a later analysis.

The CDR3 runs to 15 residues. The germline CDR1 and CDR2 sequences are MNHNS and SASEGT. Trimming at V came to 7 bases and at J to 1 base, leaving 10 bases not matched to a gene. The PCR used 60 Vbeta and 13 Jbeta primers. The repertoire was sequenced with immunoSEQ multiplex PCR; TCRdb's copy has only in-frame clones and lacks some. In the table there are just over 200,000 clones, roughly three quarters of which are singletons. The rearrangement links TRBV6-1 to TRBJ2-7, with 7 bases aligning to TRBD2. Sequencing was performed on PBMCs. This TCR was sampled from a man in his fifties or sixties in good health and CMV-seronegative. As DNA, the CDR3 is TGTGCCAGCACCCCCGCCGGGACTACTTCCTACGAGCAGTACTTC. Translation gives CASTPAGTTSYEQYF.